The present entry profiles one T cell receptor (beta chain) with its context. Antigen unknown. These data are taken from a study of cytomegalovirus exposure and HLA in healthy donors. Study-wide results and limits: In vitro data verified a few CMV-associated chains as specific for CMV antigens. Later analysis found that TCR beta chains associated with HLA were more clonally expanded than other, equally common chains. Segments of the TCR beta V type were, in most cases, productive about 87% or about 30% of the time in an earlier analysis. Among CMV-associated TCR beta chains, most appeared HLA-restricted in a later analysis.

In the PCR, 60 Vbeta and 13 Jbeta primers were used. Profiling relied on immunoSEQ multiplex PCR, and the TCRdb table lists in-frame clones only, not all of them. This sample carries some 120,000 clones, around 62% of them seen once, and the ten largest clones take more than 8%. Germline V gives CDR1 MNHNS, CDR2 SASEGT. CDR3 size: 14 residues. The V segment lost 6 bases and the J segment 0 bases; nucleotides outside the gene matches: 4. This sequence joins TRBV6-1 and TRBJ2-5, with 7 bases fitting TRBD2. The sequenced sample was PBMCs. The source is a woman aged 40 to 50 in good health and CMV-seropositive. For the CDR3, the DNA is TGTGCCAGCAGATTCGGGACTAACCAAGAGACCCAGTACTTC. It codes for CASRFGTNQETQYF.